Listed below are T cell receptor beta chains from one sample, sequenced in a study of blood T cell repertoires in COVID-19. This table comes from immunoSEQ multiplex PCR, and its TCRdb copy is limited to in-frame clones, with some not included. The sample contains about 27,000 clones, about four fifths of which appear only once. Sequencing was carried out using peripheral blood. These receptors all come from a man in his 70s with acute or convalescent COVID-19. Both conserved end residues are part of each CDR3. Each record gives: V gene, D gene, J gene, clone size, CDR3 DNA, CDR3 protein. A D gene is named only where the DNA matches it firmly. Expanded clones get a size class; other rows say once, few or many, or leave the size out.

TRBV21-1	-	TRBJ2-3	-	TGTGCCAGCAGCAAGATCGACAGGTCCTTCGCAGATACGCAGTATTTT	CASSKIDRSFADTQYF
TRBV10-3	-	TRBJ1-1	-	TGTGCCATCAGTGAGCCTGGGCAAGCGGCCACTGAAGCTTTCTTT	CAISEPGQAATEAFF
TRBV18	-	TRBJ2-2	once	TGTGCCAGCTCATCGCTCCTCGGGGGGGAGCTGTTTTTT	CASSSLLGGELFF
TRBV9	-	TRBJ1-1	medium-sized	TGTGCCAGCAGCGTCCACCCGGGACAGAACACTGAAGCTTTCTTT	CASSVHPGQNTEAFF
TRBV28	TRBD2	TRBJ2-2	-	TGTGCCAGCAGTTTATTCAGACTAGCGGGAGTAGTCGGGGAGCTGTTTTTT	CASSLFRLAGVVGELFF
TRBV19	-	TRBJ2-1	-	TGTGCCAGTAGTATTAGCCCCGGCTCCTACAATGAGCAGTTCTTC	CASSISPGSYNEQFF
TRBV28	-	TRBJ2-5	-	TGTGCCAGCAGTTTAATGGTACACATTCAAGAGACCCAGTACTTC	CASSLMVHIQETQYF
TRBV29-1	TRBD2	TRBJ2-1	-	TGCAGCGTTGGAAAGGGGCTAGCGGGAACGGTCTACAATGAGCAGTTCTTC	CSVGKGLAGTVYNEQFF
TRBV19	TRBD1	TRBJ1-1	-	TGTGCCAGTAGTGCCACAGGGGTTGGCGCCACTGAAGCTTTCTTT	CASSATGVGATEAFF
TRBV5-1	-	TRBJ2-7	few	TGCGCCAGCAGCAGGTCGGGGGGCCTCTACGAGCAGTACTTC	CASSRSGGLYEQYF
TRBV10-2	TRBD2	TRBJ2-5	-	TGCGCCAGCAGTGAGTCTAGCGGGGGGATAGAGACCCAGTACTTC	CASSESSGGIETQYF
TRBV2	-	TRBJ1-6	-	TGTGCCAGCAGTGTGGAGGATTCTTCACCCCTCCACTTT	CASSVEDSSPLHF
TRBV19	-	TRBJ2-5	-	TGTGCCAGTAGTAAGGTAGAGGGCCCGCAAGAGACCCAGTACTTC	CASSKVEGPQETQYF
TRBV29-1	-	TRBJ1-3	-	TGCAGCGGACGGGGTACTGGAAACACCATATATTTT	CSGRGTGNTIYF
TRBV6-2/TRBV6-3	-	TRBJ2-2	-	TGTGCCAGCAGTTACGAGGGCCGATCGAACACCGGGGAGCTGTTTTTT	CASSYEGRSNTGELFF
TRBV3-1/TRBV3-2	-	TRBJ1-1	-	TGTGCCAGCAGCCAAAATAGACAGACATCGCAAGCTTTCTTT	CASSQNRQTSQAFF
TRBV4-3	TRBD2	TRBJ2-1	-	TGCGCCAGCAGCCAACGAGCTAGCGGGAGGGCCAATGAGCAGTTCTTC	CASSQRASGRANEQFF
TRBV5-1	-	TRBJ2-5	-	TGCGCCAGCAGCTTTCAGGACAGACAAGAGACCCAGTACTTC	CASSFQDRQETQYF
TRBV19	-	TRBJ1-2	-	TGTGCCAGTAGTTACAGGGAGGGCGGCTACACCTTC	CASSYREGGYTF
TRBV19	-	TRBJ1-1	-	TGTGCCACATTGAGGGCGGGCCTCGGGAACACTGAAGCTTTCTTT	CATLRAGLGNTEAFF
TRBV5-1	-	TRBJ2-3	-	TGCGCCAGCAGCTTGCGGGACTGGGAAGATACGCAGTATTTT	CASSLRDWEDTQYF
TRBV27	-	TRBJ1-5	-	TGTGCCAGCAGACCCTCAAGTGCAGGAGGGCAGCCCCAGCATTTT	CASRPSSAGGQPQHF
TRBV5-1	-	TRBJ1-2	-	TGCGCCAGCAGCTTGGCCTCCCCCTATGGCTACACCTTC	CASSLASPYGYTF
TRBV5-1	TRBD2	TRBJ2-1	once	TGCGCCAGCAGCCTATCTAGCGGGTCCTACAATGAGCAGTTCTTC	CASSLSSGSYNEQFF
TRBV7-9	-	TRBJ2-5	once	TGTGCCAGCAGCTTTTCGGGTGGGGAGACCCAGTACTTC	CASSFSGGETQYF
TRBV9	TRBD1	TRBJ1-3	-	TGTGCCAGCAGCGCCGGAGTGGGACAGCGCTCCGGTAACACCATATATTTT	CASSAGVGQRSGNTIYF
TRBV11-2	TRBD1	TRBJ1-6	-	TGTGCCAGCAGTTCTTGGACAGGGGATTCACCCCTCCACTTT	CASSSWTGDSPLHF
TRBV3-1/TRBV3-2	TRBD1	TRBJ2-1	-	TGTGCCAGCAGCCAAGATACGGGACAGTACAATGAGCAGTTCTTC	CASSQDTGQYNEQFF
TRBV30	-	TRBJ1-6	-	TGTGCCTGGGGGGAGAATTCACCCCTCCACTTT	CAWGENSPLHF
TRBV11-2	TRBD1	TRBJ2-7	few	TGTGCCAGCAGCTTTGGGGACAGTACCCCGCAGTACTTC	CASSFGDSTPQYF
TRBV25-1	TRBD1	TRBJ2-2	-	TGTGCCAGCAGTGACCCCGGGACAGGGACGAACACCGGGGAGCTGTTTTTT	CASSDPGTGTNTGELFF
TRBV10-3	TRBD2	TRBJ2-1	-	TGTGCCAGCAGGGAGGGTCTAGCGGGAGGCTACAATGAGCAGTTCTTC	CASREGLAGGYNEQFF
TRBV5-1	-	TRBJ1-2	-	TGCGCCAGCAGCTCGCTCGGGGGGTCGAACTATGGCTACACCTTC	CASSSLGGSNYGYTF
TRBV6-5	-	TRBJ1-1	-	TGTGCCAGCAGCCTACAGGGAAGGGACACTGAAGCTTTCTTT	CASSLQGRDTEAFF
TRBV7-9	TRBD1	TRBJ1-4	-	TGTGCCAGCAGCTTAGGAGGGGGCCCGGTCGGTGAAAAACTGTTTTTT	CASSLGGGPVGEKLFF
TRBV6-2/TRBV6-3	-	TRBJ2-7	-	TGTGCCAGCAGTTACTCGATTCAGCGCCCAGCGGTGGTACCCTACGAGCAGTACTTC	CASSYSIQRPAVVPYEQYF
TRBV10-3	-	TRBJ2-5	-	TGTGCCATCAGTGAGTCGCGGGGCGGTGGTGTGACCCAGTACTTC	CAISESRGGGVTQYF
TRBV3-1/TRBV3-2	-	TRBJ2-3	-	TGTGCCAGCAGCTCCCAATGGCGGGGGCTCACCCACACGCAGTATTTT	CASSSQWRGLTHTQYF
TRBV24-1	-	TRBJ2-6	once	TGTGCCACCAGTGTAGATGGGGCCAACGTCCTGACTTTC	CATSVDGANVLTF
TRBV15	-	TRBJ2-2	few	TGTGCCACCAGCTTCGGGAGACAGGGCACCGGGGAGCTGTTTTTT	CATSFGRQGTGELFF